A selection of T cell receptor beta chains follows, all from one sample in a study of yellow fever vaccine responses in identical twins. TCRdb called the RT-PCR reads again in MiXCR, with one record for every CDR3 protein. Of several thousand distinct CDR3 sequences in the sample, just under 85% were seen once. The sample consisted of T cells from blood (PBMCs), unsorted or a sorted subset (not recorded which), taken before or after yellow fever vaccination (not recorded which). The source is a woman between 18 and 30 years old who received the yellow fever vaccine. Each CDR3 is given with its conserved first and last residue. The D gene is left open where the match is weak. Part of the rows lack a size; the others show once, few, many or a class for expanded clones.

size: once
V: TRBV18
D: .
J: TRBJ2-7
DNA: TGTGCCAGCTCACCACCTGGGGGCTACGAGCAGTACTTC
CDR3: CASSPPGGYEQYF

size: .
V: TRBV11-2
D: .
J: TRBJ1-1
DNA: TGTGCCAGCAGCTCTACCCGATACGATGAAGCTTTCTTT
CDR3: CASSSTRYDEAFF

size: .
V: TRBV5-4
D: .
J: TRBJ2-1
DNA: TGTGCCAGCAGCTTGGTATTCAGCAATGAGCAGTTCTTC
CDR3: CASSLVFSNEQFF

size: once
V: TRBV29-1
D: TRBD1
J: TRBJ2-7
DNA: TGCAGCGTCGCGACAGGGGACCCCTACGAGCAGTACTTC
CDR3: CSVATGDPYEQYF

size: .
V: TRBV19
D: TRBD2
J: TRBJ2-1
DNA: TGTGCCAGTAGTATCCAACCTCTAGCGGGAGGGCCGTACAATGAGCAGTTCTTC
CDR3: CASSIQPLAGGPYNEQFF

size: .
V: TRBV29-1
D: TRBD1
J: TRBJ2-7
DNA: TGCAGCGTTGGGACAGGCTCCTACGAGCAGTACTTC
CDR3: CSVGTGSYEQYF

size: .
V: TRBV11-3
D: .
J: TRBJ2-1
DNA: TGTGCCAGCAGCTTTGAGAGGCTACCATACAATGAGCAGTTCTTC
CDR3: CASSFERLPYNEQFF

size: .
V: TRBV29-1
D: TRBD2
J: TRBJ2-5
DNA: TGCAGCGTCCGGGACTATTCAAAGACCCAGTACTTC
CDR3: CSVRDYSKTQYF

size: .
V: TRBV7-6
D: .
J: TRBJ2-1
DNA: TGTGCCAGCAGCTTTGGCGCGGGGACCTACAATGAGCAGTTCTTC
CDR3: CASSFGAGTYNEQFF

size: .
V: TRBV12-3/TRBV12-4
D: TRBD1
J: TRBJ1-2
DNA: TGTGCCAGCAGCTATACGCCCGGACAGGGGAATGGCTACACCTTC
CDR3: CASSYTPGQGNGYTF

size: .
V: TRBV20-1
D: .
J: TRBJ2-7
DNA: TGCAGTGCTAGAGAACGGGAAGGGTACTACGAGCAGTACTTC
CDR3: CSAREREGYYEQYF

size: .
V: TRBV6-1
D: TRBD2
J: TRBJ2-3
DNA: TGTGCCAGCAGATCCGGGACTATGGACACAGATACGCAGTATTTT
CDR3: CASRSGTMDTDTQYF

size: once
V: TRBV29-1
D: .
J: TRBJ1-2
DNA: TGCAGCGCCCAATCCCTCCGCTATGGCTACACCTTC
CDR3: CSAQSLRYGYTF

size: .
V: TRBV12-3/TRBV12-4
D: .
J: TRBJ1-5
DNA: TGTGCCAGCAGGTCACAGGGAACCAATCAGCCCCAGCATTTT
CDR3: CASRSQGTNQPQHF

size: .
V: TRBV4-1
D: TRBD2
J: TRBJ2-3
DNA: TGCGCCAGCAGCCGCTTAGCGGGGGGCGTCCAGGATACGCAGTATTTT
CDR3: CASSRLAGGVQDTQYF

size: .
V: TRBV11-3
D: TRBD2
J: TRBJ2-2
DNA: TGTGCCAGCAGCACAGGGACTAGCGGTTCGAACACCGGGGAGCTGTTTTTT
CDR3: CASSTGTSGSNTGELFF

size: .
V: TRBV11-2
D: .
J: TRBJ2-3
DNA: TGTGCCAGCAGCGGGGGGCCTAGCACAGATACGCAGTATTTT
CDR3: CASSGGPSTDTQYF

size: .
V: TRBV11-3
D: .
J: TRBJ2-3
DNA: TGTGCCAGCACCAAATCCCAGGGGCGAGATACGCAGTATTTT
CDR3: CASTKSQGRDTQYF

size: .
V: TRBV9
D: TRBD1
J: TRBJ2-7
DNA: TGTGCCAGCAGCGTAGTATCGGGACAGGGGGTGCACGAGCAGTACTTC
CDR3: CASSVVSGQGVHEQYF

size: .
V: TRBV11-3
D: .
J: TRBJ1-2
DNA: TGTGCCAGCAGCTTAGATCACTCAAACTATGGCTACACCTTC
CDR3: CASSLDHSNYGYTF

size: .
V: TRBV5-1
D: .
J: TRBJ2-7
DNA: TGCGCCAGCAGCCTAGACAACTCCTACGAGCAGTACTTC
CDR3: CASSLDNSYEQYF

size: .
V: TRBV20-1
D: TRBD2
J: TRBJ2-1
DNA: TGCAGTGCTCCTAGCGGGGGTGGCAATGAGCAGTTCTTC
CDR3: CSAPSGGGNEQFF

size: .
V: TRBV10-3
D: TRBD1
J: TRBJ1-2
DNA: TGTGCCATCAACGACAGGGGAAACTTTAGTGGCTACACCTTC
CDR3: CAINDRGNFSGYTF

size: .
V: TRBV5-6
D: TRBD1
J: TRBJ1-5
DNA: TGTGCCAGCAGCTTCACAGGGGAAGGGACTAATCAGCCCCAGCATTTT
CDR3: CASSFTGEGTNQPQHF

size: .
V: TRBV4-3
D: TRBD2
J: TRBJ2-1
DNA: TGCGCCAGCAGCCAAGTAGCGGGAGGGGTGGATGAGCAGTTCTTC
CDR3: CASSQVAGGVDEQFF

size: .
V: TRBV5-4
D: .
J: TRBJ1-3
DNA: TGTGCCAGCAGCTTGGAGGGGGTTCGCTCTGGAAACACCATATATTTT
CDR3: CASSLEGVRSGNTIYF

size: .
V: TRBV29-1
D: TRBD1
J: TRBJ2-7
DNA: TGCAGCGTTGAGGGACAGGGAGCCTACGAGCAGTACTTC
CDR3: CSVEGQGAYEQYF

size: .
V: TRBV11-3
D: .
J: TRBJ2-1
DNA: TGTGCCAGCAGCCTCACCGGGACGCAAGGCCCGGATGAGGAGTTCTTC
CDR3: CASSLTGTQGPDEEFF

size: .
V: TRBV7-9
D: .
J: TRBJ1-1
DNA: TGTGCCAGCAGCCCTTGGACAGTTACCACTGCTAACACTGAAGCTTTCTTT
CDR3: CASSPWTVTTANTEAFF

size: .
V: TRBV12-3/TRBV12-4
D: .
J: TRBJ2-7
DNA: TGTGCCAGCAGCCCCCTCGGGCAGGGGCCCTACGAGGAGTACTTC
CDR3: CASSPLGQGPYEEYF

size: .
V: TRBV12-3/TRBV12-4
D: .
J: TRBJ2-1
DNA: TGTGCCAGCAGCCCGGACCGTAGAAATGAGCAGTTCTTC
CDR3: CASSPDRRNEQFF